This is a list of T cell receptor beta chains from one sample in a study of blood T cell repertoires in COVID-19. Generated by immunoSEQ multiplex PCR, the TCRdb table keeps only in-frame clones and is missing some. The sample gives hundreds of thousands of clones, over 75% of which show up once; about 4.5% is in the top ten. Sequences were obtained from PBMCs or T cells enriched from blood (not recorded which). The source is a man younger than 45 with acute COVID-19. The CDR3 runs from the conserved cysteine through the conserved F or W. Each record gives: clone size, D gene, J gene, V gene, CDR3 DNA, CDR3 protein. The D gene is left open where the match is weak. Clone size is shown for a subset of rows, as once, few, many or a class of expanded clone.

clone size: NA; D gene: TRBD2; J gene: TRBJ2-3; V gene: TRBV5-4; CDR3 DNA: TGTGCCAGCAGCTATGGGACTAGCGGGGTAAGCACAGATACGCAGTATTTT; CDR3 protein: CASSYGTSGVSTDTQYF
clone size: NA; D gene: TRBD1; J gene: TRBJ1-1; V gene: TRBV7-3; CDR3 DNA: TGTGCCAGCAGCCTACAGGGGGCCGGGGCGATGAACACTGAAGCTTTCTTT; CDR3 protein: CASSLQGAGAMNTEAFF
clone size: few; D gene: NA; J gene: TRBJ1-1; V gene: TRBV4-1; CDR3 DNA: TGCGCCAGCAGCCAAGGGGGGGGTAAGAACACTGAAGCTTTCTTT; CDR3 protein: CASSQGGGKNTEAFF
clone size: NA; D gene: NA; J gene: TRBJ1-1; V gene: TRBV10-2; CDR3 DNA: TGCGCCAGCAGTGAGATGGCAGCGACAGATTCAGGGGTCATGAACACTGAAGCTTTCTTT; CDR3 protein: CASSEMAATDSGVMNTEAFF
clone size: NA; D gene: NA; J gene: TRBJ1-1; V gene: TRBV5-4; CDR3 DNA: TGTGCCAGCAGCCGGTCTTCATTGAACACTGAAGCTTTCTTT; CDR3 protein: CASSRSSLNTEAFF
clone size: NA; D gene: TRBD1; J gene: TRBJ2-7; V gene: TRBV6-5; CDR3 DNA: TGTGCCAGCGACAGGGCAACGGAGCAGTACTTC; CDR3 protein: CASDRATEQYF
clone size: NA; D gene: NA; J gene: TRBJ1-6; V gene: TRBV4-1; CDR3 DNA: TGCGCCAGCAGCCAAGTGGGCGGGCTTAATTCACCCCTCCACTTT; CDR3 protein: CASSQVGGLNSPLHF
clone size: NA; D gene: NA; J gene: TRBJ1-5; V gene: TRBV5-1; CDR3 DNA: TGCGCCAGCAGCTTCTCTCCCAATCAGCCCCAGCATTTT; CDR3 protein: CASSFSPNQPQHF
clone size: NA; D gene: TRBD2; J gene: TRBJ2-2; V gene: TRBV9; CDR3 DNA: TGTGCCAGCAGCGCCTCTAGCGGGGGGAACACCGGGGAGCTGTTTTTT; CDR3 protein: CASSASSGGNTGELFF
clone size: few; D gene: NA; J gene: TRBJ2-6; V gene: TRBV6-1; CDR3 DNA: TGTGCCAGCAGTGAACAGGGCTCTGGGGCCAACGTCCTGACTTTC; CDR3 protein: CASSEQGSGANVLTF
clone size: NA; D gene: NA; J gene: TRBJ1-1; V gene: TRBV28; CDR3 DNA: TGTGCCAGCAGTTTAAGGATTATAGGAGGGAGCACTGAAGCTTTCTTT; CDR3 protein: CASSLRIIGGSTEAFF
clone size: NA; D gene: NA; J gene: TRBJ1-1; V gene: TRBV5-1; CDR3 DNA: TGCGCCAGCAGCTTGGCCGGGCAGGGTACTGAAGCTTTCTTT; CDR3 protein: CASSLAGQGTEAFF
clone size: NA; D gene: NA; J gene: TRBJ1-2; V gene: TRBV19; CDR3 DNA: TGTGCCAGTAGACACCCTACGGAGATCTATGGCTACACCTTC; CDR3 protein: CASRHPTEIYGYTF
clone size: NA; D gene: TRBD1; J gene: TRBJ2-2; V gene: TRBV7-9; CDR3 DNA: TGTACGGGACAGGGGACAGGGACCCGCGCGAACACCGGGGAGCTGTTTTTT; CDR3 protein: CTGQGTGTRANTGELFF
clone size: once; D gene: NA; J gene: TRBJ2-7; V gene: TRBV25-1; CDR3 DNA: TGTGCCAGCAGGCGGGGCTACGAGCAGTACTTC; CDR3 protein: CASRRGYEQYF
clone size: NA; D gene: TRBD1; J gene: TRBJ1-2; V gene: TRBV2; CDR3 DNA: TGTGCCAGCAGTGACACCACAGGGGGTCGTGGCTACACCTTC; CDR3 protein: CASSDTTGGRGYTF
clone size: once; D gene: NA; J gene: TRBJ1-5; V gene: TRBV2; CDR3 DNA: TGTGCCAGCAGGAGGACAGTGAATCAGCCCCAGCATTTT; CDR3 protein: CASRRTVNQPQHF
clone size: NA; D gene: TRBD1; J gene: TRBJ2-7; V gene: TRBV5-4; CDR3 DNA: TGTGCCAGCAGCTTGGACAGGGGGCGCTACGAGCAGTACTTC; CDR3 protein: CASSLDRGRYEQYF
clone size: NA; D gene: NA; J gene: TRBJ2-1; V gene: TRBV28; CDR3 DNA: TGTGCCAGCTGGTTGGCCCACAATGAGCAGTTCTTC; CDR3 protein: CASWLAHNEQFF
clone size: NA; D gene: NA; J gene: TRBJ2-2; V gene: TRBV3-1/TRBV3-2; CDR3 DNA: TGTGCCAGCAGCCTGTCCGGGAATGCCGGGGAGCTGTTTTTT; CDR3 protein: CASSLSGNAGELFF
clone size: NA; D gene: NA; J gene: TRBJ2-1; V gene: TRBV6-2/TRBV6-3; CDR3 DNA: TGTGCCAGCAGTCTCAACCCACTTATTGGGGGGGCAAATGAGCAGTTCTTC; CDR3 protein: CASSLNPLIGGANEQFF
clone size: NA; D gene: TRBD1; J gene: TRBJ1-1; V gene: TRBV5-1; CDR3 DNA: TGCGCCAGCAGCTTGGCCAGGGGGTACACTGAAGCTTTCTTT; CDR3 protein: CASSLARGYTEAFF
clone size: NA; D gene: NA; J gene: TRBJ1-1; V gene: TRBV28; CDR3 DNA: TGTGCCAGCAGTTTTACGTGGAGTGAAGCTTTCTTT; CDR3 protein: CASSFTWSEAFF
clone size: NA; D gene: NA; J gene: TRBJ1-1; V gene: TRBV7-5; CDR3 DNA: TGTGTCAGAAGCACAACGACAGGGGGCAACACTGAAGCTTTCTTT; CDR3 protein: CVRSTTTGGNTEAFF
clone size: few; D gene: NA; J gene: TRBJ1-2; V gene: TRBV6-1; CDR3 DNA: TGTGCCAGCAGTGAAGCGTATCCTCGGTTTGGCTACACCTTC; CDR3 protein: CASSEAYPRFGYTF
clone size: few; D gene: NA; J gene: TRBJ2-2; V gene: TRBV2; CDR3 DNA: TGTGCCAGCACCGAACTCAGGGGGGAGCTGTTTTTT; CDR3 protein: CASTELRGELFF
clone size: once; D gene: TRBD1; J gene: TRBJ2-2; V gene: TRBV6-4; CDR3 DNA: TGTGCCAGCAGAGGACAGGGAGGTGGCGGGGAGCTGTTTTTT; CDR3 protein: CASRGQGGGGELFF